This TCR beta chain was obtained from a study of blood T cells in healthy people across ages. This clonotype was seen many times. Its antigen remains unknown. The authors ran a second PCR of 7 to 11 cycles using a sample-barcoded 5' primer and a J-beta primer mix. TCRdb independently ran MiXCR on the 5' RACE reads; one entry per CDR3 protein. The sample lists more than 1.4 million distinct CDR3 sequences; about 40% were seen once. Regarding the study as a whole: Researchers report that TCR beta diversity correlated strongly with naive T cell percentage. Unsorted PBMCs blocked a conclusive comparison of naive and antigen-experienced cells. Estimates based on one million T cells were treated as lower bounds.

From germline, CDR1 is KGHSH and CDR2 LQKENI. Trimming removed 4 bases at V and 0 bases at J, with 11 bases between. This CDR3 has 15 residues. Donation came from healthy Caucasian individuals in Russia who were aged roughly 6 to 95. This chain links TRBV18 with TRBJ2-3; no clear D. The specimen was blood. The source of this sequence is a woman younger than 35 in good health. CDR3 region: CASSLAASSTDTQYF. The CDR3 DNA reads TGTGCCAGCTCACTGGCGGCCAGTAGCACAGATACGCAGTATTTT.